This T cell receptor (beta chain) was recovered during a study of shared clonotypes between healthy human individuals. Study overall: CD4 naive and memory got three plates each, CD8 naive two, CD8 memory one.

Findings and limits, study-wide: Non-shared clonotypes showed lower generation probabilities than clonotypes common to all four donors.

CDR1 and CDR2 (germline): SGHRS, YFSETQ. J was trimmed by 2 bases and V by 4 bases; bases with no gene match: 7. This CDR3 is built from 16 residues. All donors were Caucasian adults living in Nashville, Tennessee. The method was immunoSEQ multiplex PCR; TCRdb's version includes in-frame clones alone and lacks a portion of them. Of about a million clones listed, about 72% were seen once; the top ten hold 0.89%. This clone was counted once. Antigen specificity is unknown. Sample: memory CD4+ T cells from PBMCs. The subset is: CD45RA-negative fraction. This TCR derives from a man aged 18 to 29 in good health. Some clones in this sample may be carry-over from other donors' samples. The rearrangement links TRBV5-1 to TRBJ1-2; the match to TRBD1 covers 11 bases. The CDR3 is CASSEGTGGSNYGYTF. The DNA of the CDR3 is TGCGCCAGCAGCGAAGGGACAGGGGGTTCCAACTATGGCTACACCTTC.